What follows are 27 T cell receptor beta chains derived from one specimen sequenced in a study of radiation and T cells in renal cell carcinoma. Profiled with immunoSEQ multiplex PCR; TCRdb holds only in-frame clones, not every one. The table lists 130,000 to 150,000 clones, around 90% of them singletons, with about 4.3% in the top ten. Time point in this sample: baseline pretreatment blood. Treatment indicated: 15 Gy SBRT to primary tumor, nephrectomy 4 weeks later. Sequencing used blood, obtained from a patient whose treatment included radiotherapy and nephrectomy. All receptors derive from a woman aged 70-85 years with renal cell carcinoma.

This rearrangement joins TRBV4-2 to TRBJ1-4; perhaps TRBD1 as D (5 bases). The CDR3 covers 15 residues. Germline values: CDR1 LGHNA, CDR2 YNFKEQ. V gave up 0 bases and J gave up 4 bases, with 9 bases separating them. CDR3: CASSQEGQGNEKLFF. The CDR3 DNA reads TGTGCCAGCAGCCAAGAGGGTCAGGGTAATGAAAAACTGTTTTTT.

V usage is TRBV6-5 and J usage is TRBJ1-2, with TRBD1 matching over 8 bases. CDR1 MNHEY and CDR2 SVGAGI come from the germline V gene. The CDR3 contains 15 residues. V gave up 6 bases and J gave up 1 base; unmatched junction bases: 7. DNA of the CDR3: TGTGCCAGCAGCTTTGCAGGGGGCGTTAACTATGGCTACACCTTC. This sequence encodes CASSFAGGVNYGYTF.

The DNA for the CDR3 is TGTGCCAGCAGGCTAACTAGCGGGGGGGATACAGATACGCAGTATTTT. It is translated as CASRLTSGGDTDTQYF. The chain recombines TRBV6-6 with TRBJ2-3; 13 nucleotides match TRBD2. The trim removed 6 bases at V and 3 bases at J, leaving 6 bases unmatched. The CDR3 has 16 residues. Germline V lookup: CDR1 MNHNY, CDR2 SVGAGI (reference sequence).

Only one count was recorded for this clone. This chain uses TRBV6-4 with TRBJ2-2; D is unclear. Trimming removed 6 bases from V and 0 bases from J, with 8 bases in between. Germline V gene lookup returns CDR1 MRHNA and CDR2 SNTAGT. CDR3 length: 14 amino acids. As DNA, the CDR3 is TGTGCCAGCAGATCAAATTCGAACACCGGGGAGCTGTTTTTT. This translates into CASRSNSNTGELFF.

The CDR3 loop is CASSEDRGPYEQYF. CDR3 coding DNA: TGCGCCAGCAGCGAGGACAGGGGCCCCTACGAGCAGTACTTC. This chain connects TRBV5-1 to TRBJ2-5; 9 bases line up with TRBD1. The assigned J gene may be wrong: the sequence end matches TRBJ2-7 better. Per germline, CDR1 SGHRS and CDR2 YFSETQ. CDR3 length: 14 residues.

V gene TRBV29-1 combines with J gene TRBJ1-1; D remains ambiguous. The CDR3 spans 15 residues. Trimming left V 0 bases short and J 0 bases short, with 11 bases between. Germline CDR1 and CDR2: SQVTM and ANQGSEA. The CDR3 sequence: CSVEEDHRLNTEAFF. CDR3 nucleotides: TGCAGCGTTGAAGAAGACCACAGATTGAACACTGAAGCTTTCTTT.

The chain employs TRBV4-2 and TRBJ2-5; 8 bases map to TRBD1. V trimming: 4 bases; J trimming: 3 bases; junction bases outside the gene matches: 4. Germline lookup yields CDR1 LGHNA and CDR2 YNFKEQ. This CDR3 has 14 amino acids. The CDR3 DNA reads as TGTGCCAGCAGCCTACAGGGGGGAGAAGAGACCCAGTACTTC. Translation gives CASSLQGGEETQYF.

The chain employs TRBV7-2 and TRBJ1-2; no firm D call. The CDR3 loop spans 13 amino acids. Germline V gene lookup returns CDR1 SGHTA and CDR2 FQGNSA. V was clipped by 6 bases and J by 7 bases, with 15 bases between them. The DNA for the CDR3 is TGTGCCAGCAGTCATAACGGGGTACGTGGCTACACCTTC. It translates to CASSHNGVRGYTF.

The chain recombines TRBV5-8 with TRBJ1-2; possibly TRBD1 for D (5 bases). Trimming pared 5 bases from V and 0 bases from J, leaving 8 bases between. CDR3 size: 13 residues. Per the germline V gene, CDR1 is SGHTS and CDR2 is YDEGEE. The CDR3 loop is CASRGPSNYGYTF. DNA of the CDR3: TGTGCCAGCAGGGGGCCTTCTAACTATGGCTACACCTTC.

The rearrangement uses TRBV6-5 and TRBJ2-7; TRBD1 matches at 9 bases. Germline loops: CDR1 MNHEY, CDR2 SVGAGI. The CDR3 has 16 residues. V gave up 2 bases and J gave up 6 bases; unmatched junction bases: 11. DNA of the CDR3: TGTGCCAGCAGTTACCTTCCGGGACAGGGTTTCGTCGAGCAGTACTTC. This translates into CASSYLPGQGFVEQYF.

The CDR3 loop reads CASIKGGLTEAFF. The CDR3 DNA follows: TGTGCCAGCATCAAGGGGGGGCTGACTGAAGCTTTCTTT. J is TRBJ1-1 and V is TRBV7-9; TRBD1 might be the D (6 bases). The CDR3 loop spans 13 amino acids. Germline V CDR1 and CDR2: SEHNR, FQNEAQ (reference sequence). Trimming pared 7 bases from V and 5 bases from J, leaving 14 bases between.

This sequence joins TRBV25-1 and TRBJ1-1, with no clear D. CDR3 length: 14 residues. Per the germline V gene, CDR1 is MGHDK and CDR2 is SYGVNS. Trimming stripped 7 bases from V and 0 bases from J, with 12 bases between. CDR3 region: CASIAAGMNTEAFF. The CDR3 DNA follows: TGTGCCAGCATAGCGGCGGGGATGAACACTGAAGCTTTCTTT. Using reference TRBV25-1 and TRBJ1-1 for the parts outside the CDR3, the full variable domain is EADIYQTPRYLVIGTGKKITLECSQTMGHDKMYWYQQDPGMELHLIHYSYGVNSTEKGDLSSESTVSRIRTEHFPLTLESARPSHTSQYLCASIAAGMNTEAFFGQGTRLTVV.

The chain has TRBV7-9 and TRBJ2-2; tentatively, D is TRBD1 or TRBD2 (5 bases each). CDR1 SEHNR and CDR2 FQNEAQ come from the germline V gene (reference sequence). Trimming took off 5 bases at V and 6 bases at J, with 7 bases between the two ends. This CDR3 comprises 12 residues. The CDR3 sequence is CASSRGSGELFF. CDR3 nucleotide sequence: TGTGCCAGCAGCCGGGGCTCCGGGGAGCTGTTTTTT.

The V gene is TRBV2, the J gene TRBJ1-2; TRBD1 aligns across 10 bases. Germline CDR1 is SNHLY and CDR2 is FYNNEI. Unmatched junction bases numbered 14, after V lost 3 bases and J lost 7 bases. The CDR3 length is 17 residues. In nucleotides, the CDR3 is TGTGCCAGCAGTGACAGAGACAGGGGGCTGAGGCGCTTTGGCTACACCTTC. Its translation is CASSDRDRGLRRFGYTF.

V is TRBV15 and J is TRBJ1-6; D is uncertain. Between the trimmed V and J ends, which lost 0 bases and 4 bases, there was a span of 7 bases. The CDR3 has 15 amino acids. Looked up from germline, CDR1 is LNHNV and CDR2 is YYDKDF (reference sequence). In DNA, the CDR3 is TGTGCCACCAGCAGAGATATTGGGTATAATTCACCCCTCCACTTT. This gives the protein CATSRDIGYNSPLHF.

This chain joins TRBV5-1 and TRBJ2-7, with 10 bases lining up with TRBD2. This CDR3 is 19 amino acids long. V was pared by 3 bases and J by 3 bases, with 18 bases of the junction left unmatched. Germline V gene lookup returns CDR1 SGHRS and CDR2 YFSETQ. The CDR3 nucleotides are TGCGCCAGCAGCTCATCCCAGCTAGCGGGAGATGTTGGACACTACGAGCAGTACTTC. Its protein product is CASSSSQLAGDVGHYEQYF.

CDR3 sequence (DNA): TGCGCCAGCAGCCTGGAGGTCAGGGACGAGCAGTACTTC. Translation: CASSLEVRDEQYF. The rearrangement uses TRBV5-1 and TRBJ2-7; either TRBD1 or TRBD2 may supply D (5 bases each). This CDR3 is 13 amino acids long. Germline V gene lookup returns CDR1 SGHRS and CDR2 YFSETQ. V was cut by 4 bases and J by 5 bases, with 13 bases left in between.

The gene calls are TRBV5-1 and TRBJ1-1, with TRBD1 as a possible D gene (6 bases). In germline, CDR1 is SGHRS, CDR2 YFSETQ. The germline V and J ends were trimmed by 4 bases and 4 bases, with 11 bases remaining between them. The CDR3 spans 13 residues. The CDR3 nucleotides are TGCGCCAGCAGCGCGGCAGGGGTCACTGAAGCTTTCTTT. Translating gives CASSAAGVTEAFF. The whole variable domain, remainder taken from reference TRBV5-1 and TRBJ1-1, is KAGVTQTPRYLIKTRGQQVTLSCSPISGHRSVSWYQQTPGQGLQFLFEYFSETQRNKGNFPGRFSGRQFSNSRSEMNVSTLELGDSALYLCASSAAGVTEAFFGQGTRLTVV.

The rearrangement links TRBV9 to TRBJ2-7, with 9 bases matching TRBD1. Germline V gives CDR1 SGDLS, CDR2 YYNGEE. CDR3 size: 13 residues. J was trimmed by 8 bases and V by 4 bases; bases with no gene match: 7. The CDR3 spells CASSPRGQGQQYF. The CDR3 nucleotides are TGTGCCAGCAGCCCCAGGGGACAGGGCCAGCAGTACTTC.

This clone was observed once. The CDR3 nucleotides read TGTGCCAGCAGCTCAGGCGCGGGGAACACCGGGGAGCTGTTTTTT. The encoded protein is CASSSGAGNTGELFF. This sequence joins TRBV7-6 and TRBJ2-2; TRBD2 might be the D (5 bases). The CDR3 runs to 15 residues. Per germline, CDR1 SGHVS and CDR2 FNYEAQ. Trimming removed 4 bases from V and 1 base from J, with 10 bases in between. Using reference TRBV7-6 and TRBJ2-2 for the parts outside the CDR3, the full variable domain is GAGVSQSPRYKVTKRGQDVALRCDPISGHVSLYWYRQALGQGPEFLTYFNYEAQQDKSGLPNDRFSAERPEGSISTLTIQRTEQRDSAMYRCASSSGAGNTGELFFGEGSRLTVL.

The chain recombines TRBV27 with TRBJ2-1; 7 positions match TRBD1. The CDR3 has 16 amino acids. Trimming at V came to 5 bases and at J to 3 bases, leaving 10 bases not matched to a gene. In germline, CDR1 is MNHEY, CDR2 SMNVEV (reference sequence). CDR3 sequence (DNA): TGTGCCAGCAGTCCAGGGACAGCTACGTTCTACAATGAGCAGTTCTTC. Amino acid sequence: CASSPGTATFYNEQFF.

The J gene is TRBJ2-7, the V gene TRBV5-1, with TRBD1 identical over 8 bases. CDR3 length: 12 amino acids. With 4 bases clipped from V and 6 bases from J, the junction kept 3 bases outside the gene matches. The germline V gene has CDR1 SGHRS and CDR2 YFSETQ. In DNA, the CDR3 is TGCGCCAGCAGCCACACAGGGGGCGAGCAGTACTTC. Amino acid sequence: CASSHTGGEQYF.

The CDR3 spells CASSLDVPASLNTEAFF. The CDR3 DNA follows: TGTGCCAGCAGCTTAGATGTGCCAGCGAGTCTGAACACTGAAGCTTTCTTT. V and J are TRBV11-3 and TRBJ1-1; no firm D call. Germline CDR1 is SGHNT and CDR2 is YENEEA. Trimming pared 0 bases from V and 0 bases from J, leaving 14 bases between. CDR3 length: 17 residues.

This clone occurred a few times. This chain links TRBV27 with TRBJ2-2; D perhaps matches TRBD1 (6 bases). V gave up 5 bases and J gave up 8 bases, with 21 bases separating them. There are 16 residues in the CDR3. Germline values: CDR1 MNHEY, CDR2 SMNVEV (reference sequence). The CDR3 region is CASSPATTGLGGELFF. The DNA of the CDR3 is TGTGCCAGCAGTCCCGCCACCACAGGGTTGGGGGGGGAGCTGTTTTTT.

The chain has TRBV5-5 and TRBJ2-7; maybe TRBD2 (6 bases). Germline V gene lookup returns CDR1 SGHKS and CDR2 YYEKEE (reference sequence). The CDR3 has 14 amino acids. The germline V and J ends were trimmed by 0 bases and 6 bases, with 13 bases remaining between them. In DNA, the CDR3 is TGTGCCAGCAGCTTGGCTGGCGGGGCCCTCGAGCAGTACTTC. Its translation: CASSLAGGALEQYF.

This chain joins TRBV2 and TRBJ2-7; D remains unclear. The V end lost 6 bases, the J end lost 1 base, and 10 bases lay between the germline ends. Germline loops: CDR1 SNHLY, CDR2 FYNNEI. The CDR3 covers 13 residues. The CDR3 region is CASSGLSSYEQYF. The CDR3 DNA follows: TGTGCCAGCAGCGGGCTCAGTTCCTACGAGCAGTACTTC. The full variable domain, with the rest looked up from reference TRBV2 and TRBJ2-7, is EPEVTQTPSHQVTQMGQEVILRCVPISNHLYFYWYRQILGQKVEFLVSFYNNEISEKSEIFDDQFSVERPDGSNFTLKIRSTKLEDSAMYFCASSGLSSYEQYFGPGTRLTVT.

The V call is TRBV7-2, the J call TRBJ2-1; 11 positions agree with TRBD2. Germline V gene sequence: CDR1 SGHTA, CDR2 FQGNSA. The J segment lost 2 bases and the V segment lost 2 bases, leaving 2 bases of the junction unmatched. The CDR3 sequence is 16 residues long. The CDR3: CASSLLAGGTYNEQFF. In DNA, the CDR3 is TGTGCCAGCAGCTTACTAGCGGGGGGCACCTACAATGAGCAGTTCTTC.